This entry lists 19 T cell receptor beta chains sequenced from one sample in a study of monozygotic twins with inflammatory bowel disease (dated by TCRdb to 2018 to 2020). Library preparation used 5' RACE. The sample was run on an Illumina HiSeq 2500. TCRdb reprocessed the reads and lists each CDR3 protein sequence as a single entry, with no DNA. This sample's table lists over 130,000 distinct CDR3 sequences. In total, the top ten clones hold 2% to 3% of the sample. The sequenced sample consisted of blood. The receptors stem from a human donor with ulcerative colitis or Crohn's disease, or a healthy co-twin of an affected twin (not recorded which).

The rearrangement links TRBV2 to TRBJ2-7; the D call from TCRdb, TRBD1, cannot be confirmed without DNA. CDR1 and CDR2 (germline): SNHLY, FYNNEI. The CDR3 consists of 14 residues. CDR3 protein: CASKRQGWSYEQYF.

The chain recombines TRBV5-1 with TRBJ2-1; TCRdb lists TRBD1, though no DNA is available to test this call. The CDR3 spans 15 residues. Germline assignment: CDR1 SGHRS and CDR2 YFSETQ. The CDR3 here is CASSLVGGDRNEQFF.

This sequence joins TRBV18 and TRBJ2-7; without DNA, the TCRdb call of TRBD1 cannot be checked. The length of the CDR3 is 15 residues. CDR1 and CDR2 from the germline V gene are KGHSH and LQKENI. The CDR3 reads CASLSLQGIVNEQYF.

CDR3 sequence reads: CASKWGISSNQPQHF. The chain couples TRBV7-8 to TRBJ1-5. Germline lookup yields CDR1 SGHVS and CDR2 FQNEAQ. The CDR3 runs 15 residues.

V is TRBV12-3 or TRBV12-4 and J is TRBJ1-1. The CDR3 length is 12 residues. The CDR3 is CASSSPPSKTFF.

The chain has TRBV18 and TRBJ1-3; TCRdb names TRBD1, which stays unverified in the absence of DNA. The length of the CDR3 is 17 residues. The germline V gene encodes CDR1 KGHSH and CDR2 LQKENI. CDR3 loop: CASSSTLGQFSGNTIYF.

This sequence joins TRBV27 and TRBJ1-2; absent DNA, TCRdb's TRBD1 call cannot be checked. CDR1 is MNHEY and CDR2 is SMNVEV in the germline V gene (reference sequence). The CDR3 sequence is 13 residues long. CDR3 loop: CASSQGGARGYTF.

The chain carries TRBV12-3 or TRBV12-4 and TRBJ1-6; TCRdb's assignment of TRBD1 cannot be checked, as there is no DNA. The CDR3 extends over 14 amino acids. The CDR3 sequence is CASSLQGAQSPLHF.

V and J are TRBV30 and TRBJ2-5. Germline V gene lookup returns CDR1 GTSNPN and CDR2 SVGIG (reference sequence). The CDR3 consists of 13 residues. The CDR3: CAWTTSAYETQYF.

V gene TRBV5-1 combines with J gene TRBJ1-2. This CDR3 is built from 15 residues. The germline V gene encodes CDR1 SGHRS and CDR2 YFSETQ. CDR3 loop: CASSLGSTSNYGYTF.

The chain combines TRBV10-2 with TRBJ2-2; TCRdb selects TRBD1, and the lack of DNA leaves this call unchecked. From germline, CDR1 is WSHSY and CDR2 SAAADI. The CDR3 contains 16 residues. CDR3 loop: CASSEWQGGSTGELFF.

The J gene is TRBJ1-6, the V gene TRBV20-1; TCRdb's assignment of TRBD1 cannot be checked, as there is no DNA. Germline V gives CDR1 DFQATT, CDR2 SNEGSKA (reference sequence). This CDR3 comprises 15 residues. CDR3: CSATETVSYNSPLHF.

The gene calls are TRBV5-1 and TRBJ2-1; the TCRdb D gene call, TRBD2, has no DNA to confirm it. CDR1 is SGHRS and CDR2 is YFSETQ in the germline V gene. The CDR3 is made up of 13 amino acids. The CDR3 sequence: CASRLTSSNEQFF.

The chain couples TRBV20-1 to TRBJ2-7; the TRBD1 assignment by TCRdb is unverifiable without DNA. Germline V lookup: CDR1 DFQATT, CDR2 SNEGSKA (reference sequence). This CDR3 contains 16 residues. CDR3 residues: CSARNPRTGDSYEQYF.

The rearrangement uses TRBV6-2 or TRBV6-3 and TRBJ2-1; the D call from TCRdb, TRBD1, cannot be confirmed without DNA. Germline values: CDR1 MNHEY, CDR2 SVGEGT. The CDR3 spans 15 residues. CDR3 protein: CASSYAHRGWAEQFF.

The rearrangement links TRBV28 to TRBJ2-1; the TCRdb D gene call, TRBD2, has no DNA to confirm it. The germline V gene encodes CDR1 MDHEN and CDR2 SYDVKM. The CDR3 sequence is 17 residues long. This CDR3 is CASTPIRGTALYNEQFF.

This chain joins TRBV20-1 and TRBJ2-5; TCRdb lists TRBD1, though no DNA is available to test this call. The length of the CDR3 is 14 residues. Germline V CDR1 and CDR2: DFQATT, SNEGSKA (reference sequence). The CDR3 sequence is CSARDRRVGETQYF.

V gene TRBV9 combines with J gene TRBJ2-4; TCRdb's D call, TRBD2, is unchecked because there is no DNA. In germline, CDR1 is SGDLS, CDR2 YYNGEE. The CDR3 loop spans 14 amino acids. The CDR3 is CASSVNPGEDMQYF.

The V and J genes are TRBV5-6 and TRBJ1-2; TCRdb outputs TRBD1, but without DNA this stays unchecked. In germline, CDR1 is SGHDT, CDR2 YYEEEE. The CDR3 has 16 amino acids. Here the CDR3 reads CASSQRQGRAMGGYTF.